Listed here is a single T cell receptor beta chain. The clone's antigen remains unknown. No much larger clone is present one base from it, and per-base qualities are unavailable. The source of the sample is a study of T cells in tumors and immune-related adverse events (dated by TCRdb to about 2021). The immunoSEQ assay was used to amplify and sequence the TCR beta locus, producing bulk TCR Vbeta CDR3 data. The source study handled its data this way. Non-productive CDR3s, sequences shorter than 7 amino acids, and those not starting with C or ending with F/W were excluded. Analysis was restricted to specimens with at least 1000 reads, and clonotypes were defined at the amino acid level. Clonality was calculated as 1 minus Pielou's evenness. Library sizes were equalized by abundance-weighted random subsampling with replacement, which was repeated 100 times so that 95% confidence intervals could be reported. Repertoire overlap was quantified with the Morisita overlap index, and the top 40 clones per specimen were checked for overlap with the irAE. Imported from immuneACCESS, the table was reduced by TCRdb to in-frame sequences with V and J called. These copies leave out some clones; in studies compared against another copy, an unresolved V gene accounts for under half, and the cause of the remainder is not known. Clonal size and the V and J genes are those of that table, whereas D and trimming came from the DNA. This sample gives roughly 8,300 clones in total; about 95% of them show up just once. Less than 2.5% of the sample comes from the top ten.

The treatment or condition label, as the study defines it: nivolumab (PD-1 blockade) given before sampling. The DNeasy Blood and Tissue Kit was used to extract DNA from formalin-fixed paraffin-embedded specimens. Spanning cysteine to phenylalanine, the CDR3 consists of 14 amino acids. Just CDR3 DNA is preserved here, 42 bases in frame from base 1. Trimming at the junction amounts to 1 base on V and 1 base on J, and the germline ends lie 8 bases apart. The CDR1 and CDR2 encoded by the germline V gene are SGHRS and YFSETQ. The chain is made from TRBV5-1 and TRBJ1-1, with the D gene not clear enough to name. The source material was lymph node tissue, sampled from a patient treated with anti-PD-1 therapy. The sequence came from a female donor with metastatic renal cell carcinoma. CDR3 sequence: CASSLWTGNTEAFF. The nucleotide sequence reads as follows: TGCGCCAGCAGCTTGTGGACGGGGAACACTGAAGCTTTCTTT.